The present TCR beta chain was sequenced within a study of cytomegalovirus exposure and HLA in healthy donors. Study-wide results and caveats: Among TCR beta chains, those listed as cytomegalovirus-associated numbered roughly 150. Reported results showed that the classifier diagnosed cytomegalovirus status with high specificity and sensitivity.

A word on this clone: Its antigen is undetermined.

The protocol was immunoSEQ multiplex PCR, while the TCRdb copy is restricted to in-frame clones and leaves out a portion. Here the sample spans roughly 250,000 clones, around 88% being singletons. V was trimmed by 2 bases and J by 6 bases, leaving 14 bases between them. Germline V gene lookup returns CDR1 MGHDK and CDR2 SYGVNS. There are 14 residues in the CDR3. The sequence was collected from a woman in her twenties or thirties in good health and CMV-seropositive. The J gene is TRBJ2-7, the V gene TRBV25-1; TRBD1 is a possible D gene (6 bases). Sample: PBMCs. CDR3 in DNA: TGTGCCAGCAGTGAAAGGGGAAACAGGGCCGAGCAGTACTTC. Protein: CASSERGNRAEQYF.